The rows below give T cell receptor beta chains drawn from one sample of a study of technical replicates of blood from a handful of donors. TCRdb's copy holds only in-frame clones and misses some; the assay was immunoSEQ multiplex PCR. This table holds about 81,000 clones, 75% to 90% found once. Sequencing was carried out using PBMCs. The receptor set was obtained from a human donor in good health. Some clones in this sample may be carry-over from other donors' samples. CDR3s include the opening cysteine and the closing phenylalanine or tryptophan. Each record gives: V gene, clone size, D gene, J gene, CDR3 protein, CDR3 DNA. A D gene is named only where the DNA matches it firmly. Clone size is not always given. Where it is, it says once, few, many or a class for expanded clones.

>TRBV5-4|-|TRBD1|TRBJ1-2
CASRQGGTGANYGYTF
TGTGCCAGCAGACAAGGGGGTACAGGGGCTAACTATGGCTACACCTTC
>TRBV14|-|TRBD2|TRBJ2-5
CASSQGTSGTGPETQYF
TGTGCCAGCAGCCAAGGGACTAGCGGGACGGGTCCTGAGACCCAGTACTTC
>TRBV9|once|TRBD2|TRBJ2-5
CASIVRRRGGGETQYF
TGTGCCAGCATCGTCCGGAGGCGGGGGGGCGGTGAGACCCAGTACTTC
>TRBV4-3|-|-|TRBJ1-1
CASSQGLGALGTEAFF
TGCGCCAGCAGCCAAGGATTGGGGGCCCTAGGGACTGAAGCTTTCTTT
>TRBV25-1|-|TRBD1|TRBJ1-6
CASSESTGGSSPLHF
TGTGCCAGCAGTGAATCGACAGGGGGCAGTTCACCCCTCCACTTT
>TRBV7-2|-|-|TRBJ2-7
CASSLVVGSSYEQYF
TGTGCCAGCAGCTTAGTCGTGGGGAGCTCCTACGAGCAGTACTTC
>TRBV15|-|-|TRBJ2-7
CATSRVTGWSMDEQYF
TGTGCCACCAGCAGAGTAACAGGGTGGAGTATGGACGAGCAGTACTTC
>TRBV7-2|-|-|TRBJ2-1
CASSLRQTYNEQFF
TGTGCCAGCAGCTTGCGGCAAACCTACAATGAGCAGTTCTTC
>TRBV7-9|-|TRBD1|TRBJ1-2
CASSLGTGGTGMYGYTF
TGTGCCAGCAGCTTAGGAACGGGCGGGACAGGAATGTATGGCTACACCTTC
>TRBV6-6|-|-|TRBJ2-3
CASSYSIASSTDTQYF
TGTGCCAGCAGTTACTCGATAGCGTCTAGCACAGATACGCAGTATTTT
>TRBV5-1|few|-|TRBJ1-1
CASSLGSGAEAFF
TGCGCCAGCAGCTTGGGCTCAGGGGCTGAAGCTTTCTTT
>TRBV15|-|TRBD1|TRBJ2-7
CATSPPGQGYYEQYF
TGTGCCACCAGCCCTCCGGGACAGGGTTACTACGAGCAGTACTTC
>TRBV14|-|TRBD1|TRBJ2-3
CASSQETGGFTDTQYF
TGTGCCAGCAGCCAAGAGACAGGGGGCTTCACAGATACGCAGTATTTT
>TRBV27|-|TRBD2|TRBJ2-1
CASRPGLAGGDEQFF
TGTGCCAGCAGACCGGGACTAGCGGGGGGGGATGAGCAGTTCTTC
>TRBV29-1|-|TRBD1|TRBJ1-1
CSGGQGPTEAFF
TGCAGCGGCGGACAGGGGCCCACTGAAGCTTTCTTT
>TRBV18|-|-|TRBJ2-1
CASSPSLEGGGTNEQFF
TGTGCCAGCTCACCTTCTCTTGAAGGGGGCGGGACCAATGAGCAGTTCTTC
>TRBV5-6|-|TRBD1|TRBJ1-4
CASSLVESTGGNEKLFF
TGTGCCAGCAGCTTGGTGGAGTCGACAGGGGGTAATGAAAAACTGTTTTTT
>TRBV6-1|-|-|TRBJ2-7
CATEGVPYEQYF
TGTGCCACGGAGGGTGTACCCTACGAGCAGTACTTC
>TRBV29-1|few|TRBD1|TRBJ1-2
CSVDLGQNYGYTF
TGCAGCGTTGACTTGGGACAGAACTATGGCTACACCTTC
>TRBV2|-|TRBD2|TRBJ2-1
CASRGYRTSGRINEQFF
TGTGCCAGCAGGGGCTACAGGACTAGCGGGAGAATAAATGAGCAGTTCTTC
>TRBV2|-|TRBD2|TRBJ2-5
CASKSRGGKETQYF
TGTGCCAGCAAATCGCGGGGGGGGAAAGAGACCCAGTACTTC
>TRBV29-1|-|-|TRBJ2-3
CSSPGEGTDTQYF
TGCAGCTCCCCGGGAGAGGGGACCGATACGCAGTATTTT
>TRBV7-9|-|-|TRBJ1-5
CASSFGGDNQPQHF
TGTGCCAGCAGCTTTGGAGGGGACAATCAGCCCCAGCATTTT
>TRBV4-1|once|-|TRBJ1-1
CASSQRDMGTEAFF
TGCGCCAGCAGCCAACGGGACATGGGGACTGAAGCTTTCTTT
>TRBV5-4|-|-|TRBJ1-3
CASSSGFSGNTIYF
TGTGCCAGCAGCTCGGGGTTCTCTGGAAACACCATATATTTT
>TRBV5-1|-|TRBD1|TRBJ2-1
CASRTGTGNNEQFF
TGCGCCAGCAGGACCGGGACAGGGAACAATGAGCAGTTCTTC
>TRBV21-1|-|-|TRBJ2-1
CASGGTGSNEQFF
TGTGCCAGCGGAGGGACAGGGTCCAATGAGCAGTTCTTC
>TRBV27|-|-|TRBJ2-3
CASMISVITDTQYF
TGTGCCAGCATGATTAGCGTTATCACAGATACGCAGTATTTT
>TRBV10-3|-|-|TRBJ2-7
CAISTGYEQYF
TGTGCCATCAGTACAGGGTACGAGCAGTACTTC
>TRBV5-4|-|-|TRBJ2-7
CASSLGGISGLSYEQYF
TGTGCCAGCAGCTTGGGTGGGATTAGCGGCCTCTCCTACGAGCAGTACTTC